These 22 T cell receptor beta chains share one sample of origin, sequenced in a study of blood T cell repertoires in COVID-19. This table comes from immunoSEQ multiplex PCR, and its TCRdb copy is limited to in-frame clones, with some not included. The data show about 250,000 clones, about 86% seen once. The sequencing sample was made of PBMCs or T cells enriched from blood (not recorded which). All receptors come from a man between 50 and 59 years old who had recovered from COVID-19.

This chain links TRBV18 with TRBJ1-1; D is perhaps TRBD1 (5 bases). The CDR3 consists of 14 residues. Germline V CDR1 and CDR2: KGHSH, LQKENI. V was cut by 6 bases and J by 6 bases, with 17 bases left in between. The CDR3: CASSDRPGDSEAFF. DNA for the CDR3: TGTGCCAGCTCCGATCGGCCGGGGGATTCTGAAGCTTTCTTT.

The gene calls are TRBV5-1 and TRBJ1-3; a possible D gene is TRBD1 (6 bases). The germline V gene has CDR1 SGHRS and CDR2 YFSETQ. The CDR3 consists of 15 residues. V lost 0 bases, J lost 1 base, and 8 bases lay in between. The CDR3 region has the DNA TGCGCCAGCAGCTTGGGGGACAAGTCTGGAAACACCATATATTTT. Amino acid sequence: CASSLGDKSGNTIYF.

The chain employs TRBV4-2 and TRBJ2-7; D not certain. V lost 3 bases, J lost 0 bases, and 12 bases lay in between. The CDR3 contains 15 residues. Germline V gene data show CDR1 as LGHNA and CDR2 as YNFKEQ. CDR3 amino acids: CASSQGLAASYEQYF. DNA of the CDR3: TGTGCCAGCAGCCAGGGTTTAGCCGCCTCCTACGAGCAGTACTTC.

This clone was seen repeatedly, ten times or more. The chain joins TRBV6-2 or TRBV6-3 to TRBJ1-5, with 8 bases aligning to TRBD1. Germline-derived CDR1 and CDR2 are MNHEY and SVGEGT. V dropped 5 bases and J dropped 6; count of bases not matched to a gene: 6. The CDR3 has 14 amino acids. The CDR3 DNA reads TGTGCCAGCAGTCGGGCAGGGGGCGTTCAGCCCCAGCATTTT. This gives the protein CASSRAGGVQPQHF.

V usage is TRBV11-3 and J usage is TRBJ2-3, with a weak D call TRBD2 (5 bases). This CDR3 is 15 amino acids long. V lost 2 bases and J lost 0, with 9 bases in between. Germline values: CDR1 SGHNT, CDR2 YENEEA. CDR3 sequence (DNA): TGTGCCAGCAGCTTATGGCCGGGGAGCACAGATACGCAGTATTTT. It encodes CASSLWPGSTDTQYF.

In nucleotides, the CDR3 is TGCGCCAGCAGCTTGGGGGCGGGAGACTTAGAGACCCAGTACTTC. Protein sequence: CASSLGAGDLETQYF. The chain couples TRBV5-1 to TRBJ2-5; 7 nucleotides agree with TRBD2. This CDR3 contains 15 residues. CDR1 and CDR2 (germline): SGHRS, YFSETQ. V lost 0 bases, J lost 4 bases, and 6 bases stayed unmatched.

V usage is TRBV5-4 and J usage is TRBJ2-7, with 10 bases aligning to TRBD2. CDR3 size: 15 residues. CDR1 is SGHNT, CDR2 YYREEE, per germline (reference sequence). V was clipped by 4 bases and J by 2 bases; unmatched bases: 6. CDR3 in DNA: TGTGCCAGCAGCGCCGGGACTAGCGCAACCTACGAGCAGTACTTC. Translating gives CASSAGTSATYEQYF. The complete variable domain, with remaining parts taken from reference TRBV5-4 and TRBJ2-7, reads ETGVTQSPTHLIKTRGQQVTLRCSSQSGHNTVSWYQQALGQGPQFIFQYYREEENGRGNFPPRFSGLQFPNYSSELNVNALELDDSALYLCASSAGTSATYEQYFGPGTRLTVT.

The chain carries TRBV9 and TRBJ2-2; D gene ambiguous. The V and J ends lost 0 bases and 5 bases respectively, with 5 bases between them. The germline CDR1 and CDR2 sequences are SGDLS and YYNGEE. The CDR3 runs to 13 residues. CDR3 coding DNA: TGTGCCAGCAGCGTAGGTACTACCGGGGAGCTGTTTTTT. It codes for CASSVGTTGELFF.

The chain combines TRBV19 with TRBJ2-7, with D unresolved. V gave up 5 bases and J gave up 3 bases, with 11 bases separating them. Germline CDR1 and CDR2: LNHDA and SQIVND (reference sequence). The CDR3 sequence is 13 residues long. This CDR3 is CASSLSRLYEQYF. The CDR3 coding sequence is TGTGCCAGTAGTTTAAGCAGACTCTACGAGCAGTACTTC. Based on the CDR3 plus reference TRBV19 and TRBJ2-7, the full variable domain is DGGITQSPKYLFRKEGQNVTLSCEQNLNHDAMYWYRQDPGQGLRLIYYSQIVNDFQKGDIAEGYSVSREKKESFPLTVTSAQKNPTAFYLCASSLSRLYEQYFGPGTRLTVT.

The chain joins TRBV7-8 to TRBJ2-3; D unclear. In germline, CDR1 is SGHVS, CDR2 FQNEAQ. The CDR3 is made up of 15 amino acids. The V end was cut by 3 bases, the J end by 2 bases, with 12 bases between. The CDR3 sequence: CASSLRNSLTDTQYF. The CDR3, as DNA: TGTGCCAGCAGCTTGCGAAACAGCCTCACAGATACGCAGTATTTT. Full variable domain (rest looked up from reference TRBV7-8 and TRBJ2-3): GAGVSQSPRYKVAKRGQDVALRCDPISGHVSLFWYQQALGQGPEFLTYFQNEAQLDKSGLPSDRFFAERPEGSVSTLKIQRTQQEDSAVYLCASSLRNSLTDTQYFGPGTRLTVL.

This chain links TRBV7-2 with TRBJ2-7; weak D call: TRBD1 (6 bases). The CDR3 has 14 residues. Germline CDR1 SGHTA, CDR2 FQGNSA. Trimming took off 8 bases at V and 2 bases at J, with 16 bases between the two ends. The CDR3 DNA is TGTGCCAGCCAAGACGGGACAATGACCTACGAGCAGTACTTC. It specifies CASQDGTMTYEQYF. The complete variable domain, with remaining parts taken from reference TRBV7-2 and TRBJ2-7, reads GAGVSQSPSNKVTEKGKDVELRCDPISGHTALYWYRQSLGQGLEFLIYFQGNSAPDKSGLPSDRFSAERTGGSVSTLTIQRTQQEDSAVYLCASQDGTMTYEQYFGPGTRLTVT.

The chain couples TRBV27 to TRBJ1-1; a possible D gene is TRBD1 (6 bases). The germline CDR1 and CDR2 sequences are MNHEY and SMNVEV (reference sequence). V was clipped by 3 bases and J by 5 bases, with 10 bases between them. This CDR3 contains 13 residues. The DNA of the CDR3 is TGTGCCAGCAGTTTTAGGGGGTATACTGAAGCTTTCTTT. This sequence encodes CASSFRGYTEAFF.

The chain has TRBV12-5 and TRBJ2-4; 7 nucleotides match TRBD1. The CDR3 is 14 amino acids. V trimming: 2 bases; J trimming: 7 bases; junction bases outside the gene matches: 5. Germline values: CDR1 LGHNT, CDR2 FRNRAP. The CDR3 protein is CASGLTGVGNIQYF. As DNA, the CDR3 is TGTGCTAGTGGTTTGACAGGGGTTGGGAACATTCAGTACTTC.

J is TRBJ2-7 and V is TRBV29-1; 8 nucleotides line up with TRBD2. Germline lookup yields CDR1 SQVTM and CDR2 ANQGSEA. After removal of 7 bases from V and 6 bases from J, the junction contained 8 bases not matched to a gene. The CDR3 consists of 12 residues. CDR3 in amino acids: CSAPSGRGEQYF. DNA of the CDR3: TGCAGCGCACCAAGCGGGAGAGGCGAGCAGTACTTC.

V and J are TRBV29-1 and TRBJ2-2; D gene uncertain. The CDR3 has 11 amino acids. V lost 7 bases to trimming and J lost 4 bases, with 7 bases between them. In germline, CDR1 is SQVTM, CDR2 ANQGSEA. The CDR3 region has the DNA TGCAGCGCCGCTAGCACCGGGGAGCTGTTTTTT. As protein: CSAASTGELFF.

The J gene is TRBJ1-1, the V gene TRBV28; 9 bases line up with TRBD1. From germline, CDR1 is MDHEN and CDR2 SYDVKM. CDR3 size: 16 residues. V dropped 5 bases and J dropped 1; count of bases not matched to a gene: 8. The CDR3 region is CASSPRTGDPNTEAFF. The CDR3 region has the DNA TGTGCCAGCAGTCCGAGGACAGGGGACCCGAACACTGAAGCTTTCTTT. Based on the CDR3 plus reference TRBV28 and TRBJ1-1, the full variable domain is DVKVTQSSRYLVKRTGEKVFLECVQDMDHENMFWYRQDPGLGLRLIYFSYDVKMKEKGDIPEGYSVSREKKERFSLILESASTNQTSMYLCASSPRTGDPNTEAFFGQGTRLTVV.

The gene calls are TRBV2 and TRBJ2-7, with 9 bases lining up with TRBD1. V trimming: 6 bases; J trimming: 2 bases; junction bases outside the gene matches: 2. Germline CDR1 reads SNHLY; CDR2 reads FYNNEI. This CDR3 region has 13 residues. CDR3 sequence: CASRRQGAYEQYF. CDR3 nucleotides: TGTGCCAGCAGGCGACAGGGGGCCTACGAGCAGTACTTC. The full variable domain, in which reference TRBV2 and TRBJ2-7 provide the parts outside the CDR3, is EPEVTQTPSHQVTQMGQEVILRCVPISNHLYFYWYRQILGQKVEFLVSFYNNEISEKSEIFDDQFSVERPDGSNFTLKIRSTKLEDSAMYFCASRRQGAYEQYFGPGTRLTVT.

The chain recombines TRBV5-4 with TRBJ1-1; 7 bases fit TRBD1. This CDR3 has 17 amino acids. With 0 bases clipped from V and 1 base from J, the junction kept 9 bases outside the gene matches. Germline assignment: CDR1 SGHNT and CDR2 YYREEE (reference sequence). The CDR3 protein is CASSLELNRGANTEAFF. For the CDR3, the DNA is TGTGCCAGCAGCTTGGAACTTAACAGGGGTGCGAACACTGAAGCTTTCTTT.

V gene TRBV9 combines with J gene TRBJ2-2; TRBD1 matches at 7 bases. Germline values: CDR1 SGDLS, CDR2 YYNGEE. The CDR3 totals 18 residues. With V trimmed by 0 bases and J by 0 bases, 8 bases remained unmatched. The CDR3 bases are TGTGCCAGCAGCGTAGAAACAGGGGTCCTACCGAACACCGGGGAGCTGTTTTTT. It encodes CASSVETGVLPNTGELFF. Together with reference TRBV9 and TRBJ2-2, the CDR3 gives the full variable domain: DSGVTQTPKHLITATGQRVTLRCSPRSGDLSVYWYQQSLDQGLQFLIQYYNGEERAKGNILERFSAQQFPDLHSELNLSSLELGDSALYFCASSVETGVLPNTGELFFGEGSRLTVL.

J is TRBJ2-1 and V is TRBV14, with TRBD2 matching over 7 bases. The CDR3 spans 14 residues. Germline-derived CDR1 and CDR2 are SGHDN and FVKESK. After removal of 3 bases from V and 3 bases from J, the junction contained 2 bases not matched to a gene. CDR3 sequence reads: CASSQRGIYNEQFF. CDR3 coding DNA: TGTGCCAGCAGCCAGCGGGGGATCTACAATGAGCAGTTCTTC.

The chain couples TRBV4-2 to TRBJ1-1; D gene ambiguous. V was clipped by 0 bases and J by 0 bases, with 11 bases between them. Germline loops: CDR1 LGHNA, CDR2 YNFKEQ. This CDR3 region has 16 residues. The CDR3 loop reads CASSQDPFPMNTEAFF. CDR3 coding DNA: TGTGCCAGCAGCCAAGATCCATTCCCCATGAACACTGAAGCTTTCTTT.

The chain's CDR3 is CASSYREGTEKLFF. The CDR3 coding sequence is TGTGCCAGCAGTTACCGGGAGGGTACGGAAAAACTGTTTTTT. The chain links TRBV6-5 to TRBJ1-4; the D is unclear. The CDR3 sequence is 14 residues long. The V end was cut by 2 bases, the J end by 8 bases, with 12 bases between. The germline CDR1 and CDR2 sequences are MNHEY and SVGAGI.